The 15 T cell receptor beta chains given below trace back to one sample, sequenced in a study of tumor-infiltrating lymphocytes in primary liver carcinoma. TCR beta cDNA was prepared out of roughly 0.5 ug total RNA by means of a constant-region primer. ARM-PCR was slightly modified, and three nested multiplex PCR rounds with it gave rise to the TCR beta libraries. It was with TRBV1-TRBV30 forward primers and a C-beta reverse primer that the first two PCR rounds were run, at around 9 cycles each. In TCRdb, the multiplex PCR reads were re-called with MiXCR into one record per CDR3 protein. The data show approximately 330,000 distinct CDR3 sequences, with about two thirds seen just once and roughly 6% held by the top ten. Germline DNA was also extracted, while the blood RNA originated from unsorted whole blood. Sequencing was done on a sample of peripheral blood. The receptors stem from a man in his forties with primary liver carcinoma and hepatitis B virus infection.

The chain links TRBV29-1 to TRBJ2-7; 9 bases fit TRBD2. The CDR3 loop spans 14 amino acids. CDR1 SQVTM and CDR2 ANQGSEA come from the germline V gene. J lost 3 bases, V lost 5 bases, and 8 bases had no gene match. Here the CDR3 reads CSVLETSGNYEQYF. The CDR3 DNA reads as TGCAGCGTTTTAGAGACTAGCGGAAACTACGAGCAGTACTTC.

Regarding this clonotype: A read error may produce the germline difference seen at one junction end. This chain uses TRBV11-2 with TRBJ2-1; 10 nucleotides align to TRBD2. The CDR3 has 15 residues. Germline loops: CDR1 SGHAT, CDR2 FQNNGV. The CDR3 DNA reads TGTGCCAGTAGCTTAGGAGGGACTAGCGTAAATAAGCAGTTCTTC. As protein: CASSLGGTSVNKQFF.

As for this clonotype: This likely comes from a read error, as the CDR3 has no conserved phenylalanine or tryptophan at its end. The DNA is omitted, as the CDR3 cannot be located on it reliably, and the CDR3 follows TCRdb's listing. The CDR3 is CASSLSDGRETQCL. The J gene is TRBJ2-5, the V gene TRBV11-2. The length of the CDR3 is 14 amino acids, counting both ends. The germline CDR1 and CDR2 sequences are SGHAT and FQNNGV.

To note about this clonotype: This may come from a read error, since a much larger clone is one base off. V gene TRBV6-6 combines with J gene TRBJ2-2, with a tentative D call TRBD2 (6 bases). The length of the CDR3 is 14 residues. The V gene's germline CDR1 is MNHNY and CDR2 SVGAGI (reference sequence). The CDR3 DNA follows: TGTGCCAGCAGTTCCGGGGTTGGGCTCGGGGAGGTGTTTTTT. It translates to CASSSGVGLGEVFF.

This chain connects TRBV30 to TRBJ2-1; the D call may be TRBD1 or TRBD2 (5 bases each). The CDR3 is 16 amino acids. V lost 4 bases to trimming and J lost 0 bases, with 16 bases between them. Germline V gene lookup returns CDR1 GTSNPN and CDR2 SVGIG (reference sequence). The CDR3 nucleotides read TGTGCCTGGACCGTTGGGGGAGCCCCCTCCTACAATGAGCAGTTCTTC. This codes for CAWTVGGAPSYNEQFF.

The table lists this clonotype with many counts. J is TRBJ2-5 and V is TRBV6-5; 7 bases fit TRBD1. The CDR3 has 14 amino acids. Germline assignment: CDR1 MNHEY and CDR2 SVGAGI. V shed 6 bases, J shed 7 bases, and the junction held 11 bases outside the gene matches. As DNA, the CDR3 is TGTGCCAGCAGCCGAGAAAGACAGGGCGCGACCCAGTACTTC. This encodes CASSRERQGATQYF.

Regarding this clonotype: Given a much more abundant clone one base away, this may be a read error. The J gene is TRBJ2-3, the V gene TRBV6-2 or TRBV6-3; 8 bases match TRBD2. CDR3 length: 18 residues. V shed 2 bases and J 3 bases; nucleotides not matched to a gene: 13. CDR1 MNHEY and CDR2 SVGEGT come from the germline V gene. CDR3 in DNA: TGTGCCAGCAGTTACCACGTAGTAGCGGGAAAGGATACAGATACGCAGTATTTT. Protein product: CASSYHVVAGKDTDTQYF.

The chain combines TRBV4-1 with TRBJ2-7; 9 nucleotides agree with TRBD2. Losses at the gene ends were 10 bases for V and 3 bases for J; bases not matched to a gene: 16. The V gene's germline CDR1 is MGHRA and CDR2 YSYEKL. This CDR3 has 16 residues. CDR3 DNA sequence: TGCGCCAACGGCCAAGGGGCACTAGCGGGCTGCTACGAGCAGTACTTC. Protein product: CANGQGALAGCYEQYF.

About this clonotype itself: A much larger clonotype is one base distant, so this may be a read error. The rearrangement uses TRBV5-1 and TRBJ2-2; tentatively, D is TRBD2 (5 bases). The CDR3 length is 16 residues. The germline V gene has CDR1 SGHRS and CDR2 YFSETQ. CDR3 DNA sequence: TGCGCCAGCAGCTTGGGGGGTCAGGCGAACACCGGGGAGCTGCTTTTT. Residues: CASSLGGQANTGELLF.

This clonotype has a single count. Given a much more abundant clone one base away, this may be a read error. V gene TRBV12-3 or TRBV12-4 combines with J gene TRBJ2-5, with D uncertain. The CDR3 length is 15 residues. CDR3 nucleotides: TGTGTCAGCAGTTCCTACAGTATTCTTCAAGAGACCCAGTACTTC. Protein sequence: CVSSSYSILQETQYF.

Concerning this clonotype itself: A much more abundant neighbour one base away suggests this may be a read error. This chain joins TRBV4-3 and TRBJ1-2; 8 bases agree with TRBD1. Germline V gives CDR1 LGHNA, CDR2 YSLEER. The CDR3 runs to 16 residues. The CDR3 loop reads CASSQDATGENYDYTF. The CDR3, as DNA: TGCGCCAGCAGCCAAGACGCGACAGGGGAGAACTATGACTACACCTTC.

The table lists this clonotype with a count of one. The rearrangement uses TRBV5-1 and TRBJ2-7, with a possible D match to TRBD2 (6 bases). The germline V gene has CDR1 SGHRS and CDR2 YFSETQ. V dropped 5 bases and J dropped 7 bases, with 16 bases sitting between them. This CDR3 spans 13 amino acids. CDR3 amino acids: CASSRESYREQYF. The CDR3 DNA sequence: TGCGCCAGCAGTCGGGAGTCCTATCGGGAGCAGTACTTC. Combining the CDR3 with reference TRBV5-1 and TRBJ2-7 gives the whole variable domain KAGVTQTPRYLIKTRGQQVTLSCSPISGHRSVSWYQQTPGQGLQFLFEYFSETQRNKGNFPGRFSGRQFSNSRSEMNVSTLELGDSALYLCASSRESYREQYFGPGTRLTVT.

On this clonotype: With a much larger clone just one base away, this may be a read error. CDR3 sequence reads: CASILKAQGGGYTF. The DNA of the CDR3 is TGTGCCAGCATTTTAAAGGCACAGGGCGGGGGCTACACCTTC. The genes are TRBV12-3 or TRBV12-4 and TRBJ1-2; possibly TRBD1 for D (6 bases). The CDR3 runs 14 residues.

The chain has TRBV28 and TRBJ1-4; D is ambiguous. V shed 8 bases and J shed 7 bases, with 17 bases lying between them. CDR3 length equals 14 residues. Germline V lookup: CDR1 MDHEN, CDR2 SYDVKM. Here the CDR3 DNA reads TGTGCCAGCGGAGGAGGCGGGTCTGTTGAAAAACTGTTTTTT. It is translated as CASGGGGSVEKLFF.

This clonotype was detected only once. A much larger clone differs from this one at a single base, so this may be a read error. The chain carries TRBV6-1 and TRBJ2-1, with D unclear. Germline assignment: CDR1 MNHNS and CDR2 SASEGT. The CDR3 sequence is 17 residues long. V was shortened by 3 bases and J by 5 bases, with 20 bases between the two germline ends. The CDR3 here is CASSETRVSWSNNEQFF. The CDR3 DNA reads as TGTGCCAGCAGTGAGACGAGAGTTTCGTGGAGTAACAATGAGCAGTTCTTC.